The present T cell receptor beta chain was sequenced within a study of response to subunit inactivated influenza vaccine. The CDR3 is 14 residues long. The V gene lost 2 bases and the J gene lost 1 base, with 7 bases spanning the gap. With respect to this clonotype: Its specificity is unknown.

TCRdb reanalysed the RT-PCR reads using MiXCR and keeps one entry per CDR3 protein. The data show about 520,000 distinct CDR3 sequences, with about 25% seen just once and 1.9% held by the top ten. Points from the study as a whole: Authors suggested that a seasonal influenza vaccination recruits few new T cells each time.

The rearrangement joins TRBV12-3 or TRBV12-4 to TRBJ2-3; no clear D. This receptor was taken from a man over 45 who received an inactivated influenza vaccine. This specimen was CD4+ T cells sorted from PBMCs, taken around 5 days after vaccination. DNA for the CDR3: TGTGCCAGCAGTTTAACTCAAGGCACAGATACGCAGTATTTT. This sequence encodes CASSLTQGTDTQYF.